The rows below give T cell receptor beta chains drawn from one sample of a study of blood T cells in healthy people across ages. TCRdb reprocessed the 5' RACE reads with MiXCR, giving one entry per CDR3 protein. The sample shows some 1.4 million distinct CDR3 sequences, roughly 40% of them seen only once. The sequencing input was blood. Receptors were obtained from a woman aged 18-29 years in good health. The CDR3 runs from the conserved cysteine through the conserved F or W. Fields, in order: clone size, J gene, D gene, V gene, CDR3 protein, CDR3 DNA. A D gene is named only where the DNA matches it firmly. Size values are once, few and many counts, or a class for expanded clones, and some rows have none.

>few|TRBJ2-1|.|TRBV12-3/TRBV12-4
CASRYGQVYNEQFF
TGTGCCAGCAGGTACGGACAAGTCTACAATGAGCAGTTCTTC
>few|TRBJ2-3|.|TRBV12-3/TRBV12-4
CASRGPTDTQYF
TGTGCCAGCAGAGGTCCGACAGATACGCAGTATTTT
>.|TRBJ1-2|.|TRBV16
CASSQITQGDGYTF
TGTGCCAGCAGCCAAATTACACAGGGTGATGGCTACACCTTC
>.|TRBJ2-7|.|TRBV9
CASSVGEGYEQYF
TGTGCCAGCAGCGTAGGAGAAGGCTACGAGCAGTACTTC
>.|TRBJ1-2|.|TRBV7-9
CASSLVDKSYTF
TGTGCCAGCAGCTTGGTGGACAAAAGCTACACCTTC
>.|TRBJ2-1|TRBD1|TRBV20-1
CSAPRQGPNEQFF
TGCAGTGCCCCCCGACAGGGCCCCAATGAGCAGTTCTTC
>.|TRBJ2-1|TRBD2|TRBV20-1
CSATTFLERENPNEQFF
TGCAGTGCCACTACGTTCCTCGAGCGGGAGAACCCTAATGAGCAGTTCTTC
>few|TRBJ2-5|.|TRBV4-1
CASSQDGTGGETQYF
TGCGCCAGCAGCCAAGATGGAACCGGTGGAGAGACCCAGTACTTC
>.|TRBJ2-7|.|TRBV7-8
CASSPEGDRSPYEQYF
TGTGCCAGCAGCCCCGAGGGGGATCGTTCCCCCTACGAGCAGTACTTC
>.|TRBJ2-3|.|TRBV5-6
CASSLKDRLTSTDTQYF
TGTGCCAGCAGCTTGAAGGACAGACTAACTAGCACAGATACGCAGTATTTT
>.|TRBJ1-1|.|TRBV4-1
CASSQVIGVNTEAFF
TGCGCCAGCAGCCAAGTTATAGGGGTGAACACTGAAGCTTTCTTT
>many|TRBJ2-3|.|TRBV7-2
CASSPPGTDTQYF
TGTGCCAGCAGCCCCCCCGGCACAGATACGCAGTATTTT
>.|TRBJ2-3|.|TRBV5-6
CASSRGTGRGRGDTQYF
TGTGCCAGCAGCCGAGGTACTGGACGCGGCCGGGGAGATACGCAGTATTTT
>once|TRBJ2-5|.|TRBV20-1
CSAPGIQETQYF
TGCAGTGCTCCAGGGATCCAAGAGACCCAGTACTTC
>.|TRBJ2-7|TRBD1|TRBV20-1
CSAVKNRGPSYEQYF
TGCAGTGCTGTCAAGAACAGGGGACCCTCCTACGAGCAGTACTTC
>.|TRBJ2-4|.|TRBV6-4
CASSERTAKNIQYF
TGTGCCAGCAGCGAGCGGACAGCCAAAAACATTCAGTACTTC
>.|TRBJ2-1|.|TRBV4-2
CASSQDQGLAEVGSSYNEQFF
TGTGCCAGCAGCCAAGACCAGGGGCTAGCGGAGGTGGGGAGCTCCTACAATGAGCAGTTCTTC
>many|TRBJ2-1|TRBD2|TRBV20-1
CSARDRTSGAYNEQFF
TGCAGTGCTAGAGATCGGACTAGCGGGGCCTACAATGAGCAGTTCTTC
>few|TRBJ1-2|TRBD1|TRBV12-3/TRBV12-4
CASSPGQGAPRNGYTF
TGTGCCAGCAGCCCCGGACAGGGGGCGCCTAGGAATGGCTACACCTTC
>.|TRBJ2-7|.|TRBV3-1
CASSQDSSFDYEQYF
TGTGCCAGCAGCCAAGATTCTTCATTTGATTACGAGCAGTACTTC
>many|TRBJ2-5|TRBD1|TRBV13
CASSRWDRTQETQYF
TGTGCCAGCAGCCGTTGGGACAGGACCCAAGAGACCCAGTACTTC
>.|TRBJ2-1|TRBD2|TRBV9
CASSVGTSGGDEQFF
TGTGCCAGCAGCGTAGGGACTAGCGGGGGGGATGAGCAGTTCTTC
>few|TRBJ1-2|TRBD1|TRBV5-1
CASTGGGSATSYGYTF
TGCGCCAGCACCGGAGGGGGCAGCGCAACAAGCTATGGCTACACCTTC
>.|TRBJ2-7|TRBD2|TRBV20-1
CSAPQRGAYEQYF
TGCAGTGCTCCCCAGCGGGGGGCCTACGAGCAGTACTTC
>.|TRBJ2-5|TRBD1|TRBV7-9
CASSPHPGTAEETQYF
TGTGCCAGCAGTCCGCATCCCGGGACAGCTGAAGAGACCCAGTACTTC
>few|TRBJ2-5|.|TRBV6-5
CASTRSGGLSETQYF
TGTGCCAGCACCCGATCCGGGGGTCTATCGGAGACCCAGTACTTC
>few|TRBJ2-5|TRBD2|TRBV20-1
CSASHAGLATQETQYF
TGCAGTGCTAGTCATGCGGGACTAGCGACCCAAGAGACCCAGTACTTC
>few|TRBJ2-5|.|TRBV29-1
CSVEWYQETQYF
TGCAGCGTTGAATGGTACCAAGAGACCCAGTACTTC
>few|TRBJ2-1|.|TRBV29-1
CSVEAAGSSYNEQFF
TGCAGCGTTGAAGCGGCGGGTAGCTCCTACAATGAGCAGTTCTTC
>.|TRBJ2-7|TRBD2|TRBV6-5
CASSYSRLAGGKQYF
TGTGCCAGCAGTTACTCGCGTCTAGCGGGAGGCAAGCAGTACTTC
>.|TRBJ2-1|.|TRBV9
CASSRDLSYNEQFF
TGTGCCAGCAGCCGGGATTTAAGTTACAATGAGCAGTTCTTC
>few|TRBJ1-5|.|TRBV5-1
CASSPNDGPQHF
TGCGCCAGCAGCCCCAATGATGGGCCCCAGCATTTT
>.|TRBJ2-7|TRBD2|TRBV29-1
CSVDGGSLTYEQYF
TGCAGCGTTGACGGCGGGAGCTTAACCTACGAGCAGTACTTC
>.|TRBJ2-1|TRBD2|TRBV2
CASSGTSYDEQFF
TGTGCCAGCAGTGGGACTAGCTACGATGAGCAGTTCTTC
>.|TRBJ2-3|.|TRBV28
CTSSKTQGPDTQYF
TGTACCAGCAGCAAGACCCAGGGGCCAGATACGCAGTATTTT
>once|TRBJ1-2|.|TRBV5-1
CASRQGGPNYGYTF
TGCGCCAGCAGACAGGGAGGGCCCAACTATGGCTACACCTTC
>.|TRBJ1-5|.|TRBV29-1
CSVAGDNQPQHF
TGCAGCGTTGCAGGGGATAATCAGCCCCAGCATTTT
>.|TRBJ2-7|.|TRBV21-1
CASSKAGALAYEQYF
TGTGCCAGCAGCAAGGCGGGGGCGCTAGCCTACGAGCAGTACTTC
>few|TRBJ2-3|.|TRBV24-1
CATSDLGAADTQYF
TGTGCCACCAGTGATTTAGGTGCGGCAGATACGCAGTATTTT
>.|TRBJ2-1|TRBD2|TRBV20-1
CSAPPLAGYNEQFF
TGCAGTGCCCCCCCTCTAGCGGGATACAATGAGCAGTTCTTC
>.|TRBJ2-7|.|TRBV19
CASSIDNGGTYEQYF
TGTGCCAGTAGTATAGATAACGGGGGAACTTACGAGCAGTACTTC
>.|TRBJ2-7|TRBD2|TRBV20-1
CSARPVAGGTYEQYF
TGCAGTGCTAGACCCGTAGCGGGAGGCACCTACGAGCAGTACTTC
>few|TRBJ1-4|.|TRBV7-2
CASSTYPDATNEKLFF
TGTGCCAGCAGCACTTACCCGGACGCAACTAATGAAAAACTGTTTTTT
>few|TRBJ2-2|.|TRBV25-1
CASSDLSADTGELFF
TGTGCCAGCAGTGATCTTAGCGCTGACACCGGGGAGCTGTTTTTT
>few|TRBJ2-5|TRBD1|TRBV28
CASSFGQAGYNEQYF
TGTGCCAGCAGTTTTGGACAGGCCGGCTACAATGAGCAGTACTTC
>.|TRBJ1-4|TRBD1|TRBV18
CASSPNRDSTNEKLFF
TGTGCCAGCTCACCAAACCGGGACAGCACAAATGAAAAACTGTTTTTT
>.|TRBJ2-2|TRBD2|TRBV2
CASRELAGGRTGELFF
TGTGCCAGCAGGGAGTTGGCGGGCGGGAGGACTGGGGAGCTGTTTTTT
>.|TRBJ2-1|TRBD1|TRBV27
CASTRGRTGGRVDEQFF
TGTGCCAGCACCCGGGGTAGGACAGGGGGACGTGTAGATGAGCAGTTCTTC
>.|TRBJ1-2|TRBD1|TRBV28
CASSLPPGTGFTLYGYTF
TGTGCCAGCAGTCTTCCCCCCGGGACAGGGTTTACTCTGTATGGCTACACCTTC
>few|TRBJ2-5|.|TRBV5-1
CASSLDSRPGNEQYF
TGCGCCAGCAGCTTGGATTCGCGACCAGGCAATGAGCAGTACTTC
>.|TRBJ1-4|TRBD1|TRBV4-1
CASSQGQGGLGWKLFF
TGCGCCAGCAGCCAAGGACAGGGGGGGCTTGGGTGGAAACTGTTTTTT
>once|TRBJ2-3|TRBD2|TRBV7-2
CASSPTLIAGGRGTGTQYF
TGTGCCAGCAGCCCTACACTGATAGCGGGAGGGCGAGGCACAGGTACGCAGTATTTT
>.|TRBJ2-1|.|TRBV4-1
CASSQDGVIRGDQQFF
TGCGCCAGCAGCCAAGATGGAGTCATAAGGGGTGATCAGCAGTTCTTC
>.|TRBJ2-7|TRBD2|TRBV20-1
CSARDSRRGETYEQYF
TGCAGTGCTAGAGATTCTCGGCGGGGGGAGACCTACGAGCAGTACTTC
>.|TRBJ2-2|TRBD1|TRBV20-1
CSARQGGTGELFF
TGCAGTGCCCGACAGGGGGGGACCGGGGAGCTGTTTTTT
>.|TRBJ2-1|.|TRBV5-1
CASSLGGSSYKEQFF
TGCGCCAGCAGCTTGGGAGGGAGCTCCTACAAAGAGCAGTTCTTC
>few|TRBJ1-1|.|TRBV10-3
CAISESRGPEAFF
TGTGCCATCAGTGAGTCTAGGGGTCCTGAAGCTTTCTTT
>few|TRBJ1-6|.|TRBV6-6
CASSYANSPLHF
TGTGCCAGCAGTTACGCTAATTCACCCCTCCACTTT
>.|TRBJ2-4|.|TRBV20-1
CSATTGTAKNIQYF
TGCAGTGCTACCACTGGGACAGCCAAAAACATTCAGTACTTC